The present TCR beta chain was sequenced within a study of T cells in tuberculosis. Study-level background: A South African cohort included IGRA-negative adolescents, latently infected IGRA-positive adolescents and adults with active tuberculosis.

Some clones are missing from TCRdb's copy, which holds only in-frame ones; the method was immunoSEQ multiplex PCR. The sample holds 30,000 to 35,000 clones; more than 85% are singletons and the top ten take roughly 2.4%. Notes on the study in general: Using the GMM-specific repertoire gave more than 85% accuracy versus roughly 68% with motifs. Smaller alpha distances in active tuberculosis partly reflected shorter CDR3-alpha lengths.

The CDR3 has 14 residues. Germline V gene lookup returns CDR1 LGHNA and CDR2 YSLEER. Between the trimmed V and J ends, which lost 0 bases and 2 bases, there was a span of 8 bases. Remarks on this clone: Its specificity is not known. This specimen includes other DNA sequences encoding the same CDR3.

The sequence was collected from a donor between 10 and 35 years old with latent tuberculosis or without tuberculosis infection. The sequenced sample was PBMCs. The chain is built from TRBV4-3 and TRBJ2-7, with D tentatively TRBD2 (5 bases). The CDR3 reads CASSQERGTYEQYF. For the CDR3, the DNA is TGCGCCAGCAGCCAAGAACGGGGAACCTACGAGCAGTACTTC.